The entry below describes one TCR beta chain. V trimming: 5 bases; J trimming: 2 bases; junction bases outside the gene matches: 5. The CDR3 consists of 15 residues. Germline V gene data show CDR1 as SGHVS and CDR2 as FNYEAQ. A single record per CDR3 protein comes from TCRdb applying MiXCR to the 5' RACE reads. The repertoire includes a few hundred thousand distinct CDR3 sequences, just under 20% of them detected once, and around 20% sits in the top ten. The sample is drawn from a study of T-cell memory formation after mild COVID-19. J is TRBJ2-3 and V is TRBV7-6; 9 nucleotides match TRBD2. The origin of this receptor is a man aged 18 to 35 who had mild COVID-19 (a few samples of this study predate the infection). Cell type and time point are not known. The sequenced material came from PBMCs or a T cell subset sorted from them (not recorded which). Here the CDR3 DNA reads TGTGCCAGCAGCCGCGGGGGGGCTACCACAGATACGCAGTATTTT. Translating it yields CASSRGGATTDTQYF.